This entry lists 22 T cell receptor beta chains sequenced from one sample in a study of T cells in Graves' hyperthyroidism and ophthalmopathy. RNA transcripts gave rise to amplified TCR beta CDR3 regions. First-round RT-PCR targeting the TCR CDR3 was performed with the HTBI primer set. TCRdb analysed the multiplex PCR reads with MiXCR anew, one entry per CDR3 protein. Of roughly 500,000 distinct CDR3 sequences listed, approximately 49% were seen once; the top ten hold about two fifths. Sample: peripheral blood or thyroid tissue (not recorded which). The receptor set was obtained from an adult woman with Graves' disease, either hyperthyroidism or ophthalmopathy (not recorded which).

This clonotype was counted at least ten times. The chain employs TRBV6-5 and TRBJ1-3; D is undetermined. Germline CDR1 MNHEY, CDR2 SVGAGI. The length of the CDR3 is 14 residues. V was pared by 0 bases and J by 4 bases, with 7 bases between. Here the CDR3 DNA reads TGTGCCAGCAGTTACTCGCCGACCGGAAACACCATATATTTT. This sequence encodes CASSYSPTGNTIYF.

This clonotype was detected many times. The genes are TRBV7-2 and TRBJ1-2; possible D gene TRBD1, 6 bases. CDR3 length: 13 residues. Germline CDR1 and CDR2: SGHTA and FQGNSA. The germline V and J ends were trimmed by 3 bases and 4 bases, with 9 bases remaining between them. The CDR3 region is CASSFGQLYGYTF. The CDR3 nucleotides read TGTGCCAGCAGCTTTGGACAGCTCTATGGCTACACCTTC.

The chain links TRBV10-3 to TRBJ1-2; 8 bases line up with TRBD1. This CDR3 contains 13 residues. Trimming at V came to 2 bases and at J to 7 bases, leaving 3 bases not matched to a gene. Germline CDR1 reads ENHRY; CDR2 reads SYGVKD. The CDR3 spells CAISEGRGLGYTF. CDR3 nucleotides: TGTGCCATCAGTGAGGGCAGGGGGCTTGGCTACACCTTC.

The V gene is TRBV28, the J gene TRBJ1-1; no reliable D call. Germline V gene sequence: CDR1 MDHEN, CDR2 SYDVKM. CDR3 length: 13 residues. V was trimmed by 3 bases and J by 1 base, leaving 6 bases between them. The CDR3 loop is CASSLRKNTEAFF. DNA of the CDR3: TGTGCCAGCAGTTTGCGGAAGAACACTGAAGCTTTCTTT.

This chain connects TRBV20-1 to TRBJ1-1; possibly TRBD1 for D (5 bases). Germline V gene lookup returns CDR1 DFQATT and CDR2 SNEGSKA (reference sequence). V gave up 6 bases and J gave up 5 bases, with 16 bases separating them. The CDR3 has 13 residues. The CDR3 DNA reads as TGCAGTGCACCCAGGGCTGGAAGGACTGAAGCTTTCTTT. Translated, it gives CSAPRAGRTEAFF.

V usage is TRBV15 and J usage is TRBJ2-7; 7 bases map to TRBD1. This CDR3 spans 15 amino acids. CDR1 and CDR2 (germline): LNHNV, YYDKDF (reference sequence). Trimming cost V 0 bases and J 7 bases; bases outside gene matches: 9. The CDR3 loop reads CATSRDQGTVWEQYF. In nucleotides, the CDR3 is TGTGCCACCAGCAGAGATCAAGGGACAGTTTGGGAGCAGTACTTC. The full variable domain, in which reference TRBV15 and TRBJ2-7 provide the parts outside the CDR3, is DAMVIQNPRYQVTQFGKPVTLSCSQTLNHNVMYWYQQKSSQAPKLLFHYYDKDFNNEADTPDNFQSRRPNTSFCFLDIRSPGLGDTAMYLCATSRDQGTVWEQYFGPGTRLTVT.

This clonotype was detected ten times or more. V is TRBV19 and J is TRBJ1-1; a possible D gene is TRBD1 (5 bases). The length of the CDR3 is 14 residues. Trimming stripped 8 bases from V and 1 base from J, with 14 bases between. Germline loops: CDR1 LNHDA, CDR2 SQIVND (reference sequence). This CDR3 reads CASPNQGANTEAFF. Written as DNA, the CDR3 is TGTGCCAGTCCTAACCAGGGTGCGAACACTGAAGCTTTCTTT.

This chain links TRBV20-1 with TRBJ2-5, with 10 bases that match TRBD1. Germline lookup yields CDR1 DFQATT and CDR2 SNEGSKA (reference sequence). This CDR3 spans 14 amino acids. Unmatched junction bases numbered 10, after V lost 7 bases and J lost 5 bases. CDR3 sequence (DNA): TGCAGTGTTAGCCGGGACAGGGGTTGGGAGACCCAGTACTTC. Its translation is CSVSRDRGWETQYF.

Turning to this clonotype: This may stem from a read error, because a much larger clone lies one nucleotide away. The rearrangement joins TRBV10-2 to TRBJ1-1, with a tentative D call TRBD1 (5 bases). There are 13 residues in the CDR3. Germline-derived CDR1 and CDR2 are WSHSY and SAAADI. With 4 bases removed from V and 5 bases from J, the gap between germline ends came to 11 bases. Here the CDR3 reads CASSVNWGTEAFF. The CDR3 nucleotides are TGCGCCAGCAGTGTAAACTGGGGGACTGAAGCTTTCTTT.

The rearrangement links TRBV2 to TRBJ1-5; the D gene is possibly TRBD1 (5 bases). The germline V gene encodes CDR1 SNHLY and CDR2 FYNNEI. This CDR3 comprises 13 residues. Trimming took 9 bases from V and 14 from J, leaving 23 bases between them. The CDR3 sequence: CASHVGVRSYEHF. The CDR3 nucleotides read TGTGCCAGTCACGTGGGGGTACGGTCCTACGAGCATTTT.

The chain has TRBV12-3 or TRBV12-4 and TRBJ1-4, with D possibly TRBD1 on 5 matching bases. V lost 4 bases and J 10 bases, leaving 16 bases between the germline ends. The CDR3 is 14 residues long. The CDR3 DNA sequence: TGTGCCAGCAGTTCGGACGGCCGGGGGGGAAAACTGTTTTTT. Its protein is CASSSDGRGGKLFF.

CDR3 sequence: CASRLGSRANTEAFF. The CDR3 region has the DNA TGTGCCAGCAGACTCGGGTCGAGGGCAAACACTGAAGCTTTCTTT. The gene calls are TRBV6-2 or TRBV6-3 and TRBJ1-1; D call uncertain. The CDR3 covers 15 residues. CDR1 MNHEY and CDR2 SVGEGT come from the germline V gene. V was shortened by 6 bases and J by 2 bases, with 16 bases between the two germline ends.

About this clonotype: Compared with germline, one end of the junction differs, possibly owing to a read error. The chain uses TRBV7-3 and TRBJ2-3, with 8 bases matching TRBD1. Germline values: CDR1 SGHTA, CDR2 FQGTGA. The CDR3 has 15 residues. The CDR3 here is CTSSPQGDRTDTQYF. The CDR3 region has the DNA TGTACCAGCAGCCCACAGGGGGATCGCACAGATACGCAGTATTTT.

Only a few counts were recorded for this clonotype. This chain links TRBV2 with TRBJ1-4, with D perhaps TRBD1 (5 bases). Germline CDR1 SNHLY, CDR2 FYNNEI. V lost 4 bases and J lost 5, with 5 bases in between. CDR3 length: 12 amino acids. Written as DNA, the CDR3 is TGTGCCAGCAGTGGACAGAATGAAAAACTGTTTTTT. This gives the protein CASSGQNEKLFF.

As concerns this clonotype: One end of the junction varies from germline; a read error may be responsible. The chain joins TRBV10-3 to TRBJ2-7, with D possibly TRBD2 on 6 matching bases. Looked up from germline, CDR1 is ENHRY and CDR2 is SYGVKD. The CDR3 length is 14 residues. CDR3 DNA: TGTGCCAGCAGTCCCGGGACTTGGTGGGGCGAGCAGTACTTC. Its translation is CASSPGTWWGEQYF.

This clonotype was observed a single time. V is TRBV20-1 and J is TRBJ1-5; D possibly corresponds to TRBD1 (6 bases). This CDR3 region has 13 residues. The germline V gene encodes CDR1 DFQATT and CDR2 SNEGSKA (reference sequence). V lost 6 bases, J lost 2 bases, and 11 bases lay in between. In nucleotides, the CDR3 is TGCAGTGCCGGAAACAGGGGCAATCAGCCCCAGCATTTT. Amino acids: CSAGNRGNQPQHF.

This clonotype came up many times. The chain has TRBV29-1 and TRBJ2-5, with D possibly matching TRBD2 (6 bases). Germline CDR1 and CDR2: SQVTM and ANQGSEA. The CDR3 has 12 residues. V was cut by 7 bases and J by 5 bases, with 14 bases left in between. DNA for the CDR3: TGCAGCGGGGCGGGAATGGGGGAGACCCAGTACTTC. Translated, it gives CSGAGMGETQYF.

This clonotype was seen a handful of times. J is TRBJ2-7 and V is TRBV29-1; tentatively, D is TRBD1 (5 bases). The CDR3 length is 10 residues. Germline V gene data show CDR1 as SQVTM and CDR2 as ANQGSEA. With 5 bases removed from V and 4 bases from J, the gap between germline ends came to 6 bases. This CDR3 is CSVRQYEQYF. Here the CDR3 DNA reads TGCAGCGTTAGACAGTACGAGCAGTACTTC.

This clonotype was picked up many times. The chain uses TRBV7-9 and TRBJ2-7, with D possibly being TRBD2 (5 bases). The CDR3 covers 15 residues. The germline V gene has CDR1 SEHNR and CDR2 FQNEAQ (reference sequence). The V end was cut by 5 bases, the J end by 3 bases, with 17 bases between. CDR3 protein: CASSLNPTNHYEQYF. CDR3 in DNA: TGTGCCAGCAGCCTAAACCCGACTAACCACTACGAGCAGTACTTC.

The J gene is TRBJ1-1, the V gene TRBV7-8; the D is unclear. V was shortened by 3 bases and J by 7 bases, with 9 bases between the two germline ends. Germline loops: CDR1 SGHVS, CDR2 FQNEAQ. The CDR3 totals 12 residues. This chain's CDR3 is CASSLTSGEAFF. The CDR3 DNA is TGTGCCAGCAGCTTGACTAGCGGTGAAGCTTTCTTT.

This clonotype was recorded a few times. The V and J genes are TRBV7-9 and TRBJ2-5; no firm D call. The germline V gene has CDR1 SEHNR and CDR2 FQNEAQ (reference sequence). With 3 bases removed from V and 3 bases from J, the gap between germline ends came to 5 bases. The CDR3 has 12 residues. CDR3 protein: CASSFIKETQYF. DNA of the CDR3: TGTGCCAGCAGCTTCATAAAAGAGACCCAGTACTTC. The full variable domain, completed using reference TRBV7-9 and TRBJ2-5, is DTGVSQNPRHKITKRGQNVTFRCDPISEHNRLYWYRQTLGQGPEFLTYFQNEAQLEKSRLLSDRFSAERPKGSFSTLEIQRTEQGDSAMYLCASSFIKETQYFGPGTRLLVL.

This clonotype was counted many times. This CDR3 reads CSVATRDGYQPQHF. The CDR3 DNA is TGCAGCGTCGCCACCAGGGACGGATATCAGCCCCAGCATTTT. The V and J genes are TRBV29-1 and TRBJ1-5, with a weak D call TRBD1 (5 bases). With 6 bases removed from V and 5 bases from J, the gap between germline ends came to 17 bases. The CDR3 is 14 residues long. Germline V gives CDR1 SQVTM, CDR2 ANQGSEA.